This section outlines one TCR beta chain sequence together with its context. This entry belongs to a study of cytomegalovirus exposure and HLA in healthy donors. The CDR3 extends over 14 amino acids. Germline V CDR1 and CDR2: ENHRY, SYGVKD. V lost 0 bases to trimming and J lost 2 bases, with 6 bases between them. Primers included in the PCR were 60 Vbeta and 13 Jbeta primers. The data were produced by immunoSEQ multiplex PCR, yet TCRdb's version contains in-frame clones alone and is incomplete. The data contain 80,000 to 100,000 clones, roughly three quarters of them singletons. This rearrangement joins TRBV10-3 to TRBJ2-3; D unclear. The TCR comes from a man aged 40-49 years in good health and CMV-seronegative. The sample taken for sequencing was PBMCs. This chain's CDR3 is CAISESLDTDTQYF. CDR3 sequence (DNA): TGTGCCATCAGTGAGTCCCTAGACACAGATACGCAGTATTTT.